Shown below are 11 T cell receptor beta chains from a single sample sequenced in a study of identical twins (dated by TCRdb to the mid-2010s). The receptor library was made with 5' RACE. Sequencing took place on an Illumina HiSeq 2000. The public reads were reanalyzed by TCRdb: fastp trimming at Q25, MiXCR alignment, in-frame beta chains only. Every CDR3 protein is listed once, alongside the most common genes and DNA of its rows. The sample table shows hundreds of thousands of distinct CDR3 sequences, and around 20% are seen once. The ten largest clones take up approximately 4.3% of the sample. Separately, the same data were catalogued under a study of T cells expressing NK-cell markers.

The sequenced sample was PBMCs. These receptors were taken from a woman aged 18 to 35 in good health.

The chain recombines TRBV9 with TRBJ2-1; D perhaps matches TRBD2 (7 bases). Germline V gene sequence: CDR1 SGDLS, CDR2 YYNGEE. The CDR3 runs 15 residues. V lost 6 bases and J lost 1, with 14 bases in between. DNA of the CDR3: TGTGCCAGCAAGAAGGGGGGGGCTTCCTACAATGAGCAGTTCTTC. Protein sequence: CASKKGGASYNEQFF.

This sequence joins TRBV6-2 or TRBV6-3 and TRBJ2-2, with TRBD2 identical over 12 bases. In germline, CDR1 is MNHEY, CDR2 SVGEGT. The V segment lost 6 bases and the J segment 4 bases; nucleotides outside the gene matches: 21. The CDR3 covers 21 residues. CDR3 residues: CASRTFGIGLAGGRGTGELFF. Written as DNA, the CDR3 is TGTGCCAGCAGAACATTCGGAATAGGTCTAGCGGGAGGGCGCGGCACCGGGGAGCTGTTTTTT.

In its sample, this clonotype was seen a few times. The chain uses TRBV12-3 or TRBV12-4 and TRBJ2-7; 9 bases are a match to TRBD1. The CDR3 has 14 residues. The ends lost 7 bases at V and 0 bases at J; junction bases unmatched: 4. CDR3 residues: CASTPGQGSYEQYF. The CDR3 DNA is TGTGCCAGCACCCCGGGACAGGGCTCCTACGAGCAGTACTTC.

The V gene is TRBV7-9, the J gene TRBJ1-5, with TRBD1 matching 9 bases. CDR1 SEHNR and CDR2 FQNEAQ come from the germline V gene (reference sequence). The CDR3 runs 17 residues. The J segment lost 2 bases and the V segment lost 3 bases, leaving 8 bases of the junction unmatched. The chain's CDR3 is CASSFDPGQGGNQPQHF. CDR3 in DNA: TGTGCCAGCAGCTTTGATCCGGGACAGGGTGGCAATCAGCCCCAGCATTTT.

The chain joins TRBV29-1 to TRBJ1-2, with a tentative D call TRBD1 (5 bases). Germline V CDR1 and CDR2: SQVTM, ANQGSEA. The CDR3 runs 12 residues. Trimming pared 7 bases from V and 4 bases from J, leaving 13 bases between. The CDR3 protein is CSAGTSVYGYTF. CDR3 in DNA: TGCAGCGCCGGGACCTCGGTCTATGGCTACACCTTC. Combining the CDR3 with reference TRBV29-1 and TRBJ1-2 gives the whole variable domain SAVISQKPSRDICQRGTSLTIQCQVDSQVTMMFWYRQQPGQSLTLIATANQGSEATYESGFVIDKFPISRPNLTFSTLTVSNMSPEDSSIYLCSAGTSVYGYTFGSGTRLTVV.

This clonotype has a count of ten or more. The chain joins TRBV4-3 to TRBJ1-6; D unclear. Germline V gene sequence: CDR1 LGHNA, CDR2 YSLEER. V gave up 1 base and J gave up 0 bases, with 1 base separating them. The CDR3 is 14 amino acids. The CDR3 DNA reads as TGCGCCAGCAGCCAAGCCTCCTATAATTCACCCCTCCACTTT. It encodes CASSQASYNSPLHF.

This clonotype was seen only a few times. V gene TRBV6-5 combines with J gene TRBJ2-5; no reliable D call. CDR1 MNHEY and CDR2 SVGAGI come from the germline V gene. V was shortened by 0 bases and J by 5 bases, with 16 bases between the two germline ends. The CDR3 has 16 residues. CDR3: CASSYSLSAFRETQYF. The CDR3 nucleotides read TGTGCCAGCAGTTACTCCCTTTCGGCCTTTAGGGAGACCCAGTACTTC.

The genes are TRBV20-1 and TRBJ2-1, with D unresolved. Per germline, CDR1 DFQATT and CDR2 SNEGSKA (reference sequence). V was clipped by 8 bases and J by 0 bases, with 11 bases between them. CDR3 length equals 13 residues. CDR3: CSPVFYSYNEQFF. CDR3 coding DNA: TGCAGTCCGGTTTTCTACTCCTACAATGAGCAGTTCTTC.

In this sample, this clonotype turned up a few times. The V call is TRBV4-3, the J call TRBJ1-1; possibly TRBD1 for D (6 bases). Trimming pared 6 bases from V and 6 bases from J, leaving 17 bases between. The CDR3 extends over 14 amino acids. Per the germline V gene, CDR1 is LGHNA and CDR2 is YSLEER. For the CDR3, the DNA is TGCGCCAGCAGGAAGGGCCAGGGGCTGGCTGAAGCTTTCTTT. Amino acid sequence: CASRKGQGLAEAFF.

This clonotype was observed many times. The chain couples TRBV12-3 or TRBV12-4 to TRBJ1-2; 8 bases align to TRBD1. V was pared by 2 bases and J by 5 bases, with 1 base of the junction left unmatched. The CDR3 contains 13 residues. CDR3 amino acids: CASSLNRGYGYTF. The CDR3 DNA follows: TGTGCCAGCAGTTTAAACAGGGGGTATGGCTACACCTTC.

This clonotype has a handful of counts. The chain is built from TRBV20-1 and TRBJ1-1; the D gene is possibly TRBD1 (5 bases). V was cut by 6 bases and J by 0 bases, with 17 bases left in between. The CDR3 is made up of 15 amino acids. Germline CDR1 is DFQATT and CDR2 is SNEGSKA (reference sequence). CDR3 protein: CSARLTGLLNTEAFF. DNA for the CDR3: TGCAGTGCCAGACTTACGGGACTTTTGAACACTGAAGCTTTCTTT.